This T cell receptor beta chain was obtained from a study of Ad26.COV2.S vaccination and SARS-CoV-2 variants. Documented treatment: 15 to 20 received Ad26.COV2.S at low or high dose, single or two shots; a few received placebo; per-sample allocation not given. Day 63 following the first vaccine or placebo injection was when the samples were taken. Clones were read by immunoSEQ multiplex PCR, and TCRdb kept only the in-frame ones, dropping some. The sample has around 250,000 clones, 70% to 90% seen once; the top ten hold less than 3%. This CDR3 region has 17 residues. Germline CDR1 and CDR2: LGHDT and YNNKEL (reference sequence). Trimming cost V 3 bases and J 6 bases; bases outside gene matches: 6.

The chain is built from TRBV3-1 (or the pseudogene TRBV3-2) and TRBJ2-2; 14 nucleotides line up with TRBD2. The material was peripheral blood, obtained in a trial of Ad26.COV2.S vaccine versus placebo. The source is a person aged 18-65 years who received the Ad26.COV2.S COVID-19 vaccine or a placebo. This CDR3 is CASSQMGLAGVAGELFF. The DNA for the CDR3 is TGTGCCAGCAGCCAGATGGGACTAGCGGGAGTGGCCGGGGAGCTGTTTTTT.